What follows is one TCR beta chain and its context. Its antigen is undetermined. The data were taken from a study of shared clonotypes between healthy human individuals. Findings and caveats of the study: Sorted-subset sequencing was shown by rarefaction to be incomplete despite large depth.

Sequencing used immunoSEQ multiplex PCR; TCRdb keeps in-frame clones, though not all of them. The sample lists approximately 1.5 million clones, just under 99% seen once, with roughly 0.36% in the top ten. A split of CD4+ cells into CD45RA+ naive and CD45RA-negative memory subsets was performed. Germline-derived CDR1 and CDR2 are WNHNN and SYGVQD (reference sequence). The CDR3 consists of 16 residues. Germline trimming cut 4 bases from V and 7 bases from J; bases unmatched to any gene: 10. The rearrangement uses TRBV10-1 and TRBJ2-1; 10 nucleotides line up with TRBD1. This receptor was taken from a man younger than 45 in good health. Source material: naive CD4+ T cells sorted from blood. Subset denoted: CD45RA+ positively selected. The CDR3 DNA reads as TGCGCCAGCAGTGGCGGGGACAGGGGCCTCTGGAATGAGCAGTTCTTC. This encodes CASSGGDRGLWNEQFF.